Presented here are 26 T cell receptor beta chains from one specimen sequenced in a study of Ad26.COV2.S vaccination and SARS-CoV-2 variants. Sequencing was performed with immunoSEQ multiplex PCR; in TCRdb, only in-frame clones are kept and a portion is missing. The table shows roughly 320,000 clones, with 86% occurring only once. Specified treatment: about 20 received Ad26.COV2.S at low or high dose, single or two shots; about 5 received placebo; per-sample allocation not given. The study sampled participants on day 63 after the first vaccine or placebo injection. This sample comprised peripheral blood, obtained in a trial of Ad26.COV2.S vaccine versus placebo. All receptors come from a person aged 18-65 years who received the Ad26.COV2.S COVID-19 vaccine or a placebo.

The rearrangement uses TRBV4-3 and TRBJ1-2; 8 bases line up with TRBD1. The CDR3 has 15 residues. V shed 0 bases, J shed 3 bases, and the junction held 3 bases outside the gene matches. Germline CDR1 is LGHNA and CDR2 is YSLEER. CDR3 DNA sequence: TGCGCCAGCAGCCAAGATTTGGACAGGGACTATGGCTACACCTTC. Amino acid sequence: CASSQDLDRDYGYTF.

The chain links TRBV7-9 to TRBJ2-7, with TRBD1 matching over 7 bases. Germline assignment: CDR1 SEHNR and CDR2 FQNEAQ (reference sequence). The CDR3 sequence is 15 residues long. V shed 1 base and J 0 bases; nucleotides not matched to a gene: 3. CDR3 nucleotide sequence: TGTGCCAGCAGCTTAGACAGGGGAAGCTCCTACGAGCAGTACTTC. Translating it yields CASSLDRGSSYEQYF.

This chain uses TRBV6-5 with TRBJ2-7; D gene uncertain. This CDR3 contains 13 residues. Germline assignment: CDR1 MNHEY and CDR2 SVGAGI. V was pared by 2 bases and J by 7 bases, with 12 bases between. CDR3 protein: CASSYKWAEEQYF. The CDR3 nucleotides read TGTGCCAGCAGTTACAAATGGGCAGAAGAGCAGTACTTC.

This clone has a single count. V is TRBV7-2 and J is TRBJ1-1, with 10 bases that match TRBD1. From germline, CDR1 is SGHTA and CDR2 FQGNSA. Trimming took 7 bases from V and 7 from J; bases not matched to a gene: 9. This CDR3 has 14 amino acids. CDR3 amino acids: CASTRDRGTDEAFF. CDR3 DNA: TGTGCCAGCACCCGGGACAGGGGAACCGATGAAGCTTTCTTT. Supplemented by reference TRBV7-2 and TRBJ1-1, the full variable domain reads GAGVSQSPSNKVTEKGKDVELRCDPISGHTALYWYRQSLGQGLEFLIYFQGNSAPDKSGLPSDRFSAERTGGSVSTLTIQRTQQEDSAVYLCASTRDRGTDEAFFGQGTRLTVV.

The DNA for the CDR3 is TGTGCCAGCAGCTCCGGGACTAGCGGGGGGGCCACGGCCAAAAACATTCAGTACTTC. Translated: CASSSGTSGGATAKNIQYF. The chain recombines TRBV2 with TRBJ2-4; TRBD2 matches at 16 bases. Per germline, CDR1 SNHLY and CDR2 FYNNEI. Losses at the gene ends were 6 bases for V and 1 base for J; bases not matched to a gene: 9. The CDR3 sequence is 19 residues long. The full variable domain, completed using reference TRBV2 and TRBJ2-4, is EPEVTQTPSHQVTQMGQEVILRCVPISNHLYFYWYRQILGQKVEFLVSFYNNEISEKSEIFDDQFSVERPDGSNFTLKIRSTKLEDSAMYFCASSSGTSGGATAKNIQYFGAGTRLSVL.

V and J are TRBV6-2 or TRBV6-3 and TRBJ1-2, with D perhaps matching TRBD1 (5 bases). V was trimmed by 5 bases and J by 4 bases, leaving 8 bases between them. The CDR3 is 12 residues long. Germline V gene sequence: CDR1 MNHEY, CDR2 SVGEGT. The CDR3 protein is CASSEGTYGYTF. CDR3 nucleotide sequence: TGTGCCAGCAGTGAGGGGACCTATGGCTACACCTTC.

Many counts were recorded for this clone. V gene TRBV7-2 combines with J gene TRBJ2-7, with a possible D match to TRBD2 (5 bases). This CDR3 is 15 amino acids long. V was cut by 2 bases and J by 3 bases, with 14 bases left in between. CDR1 and CDR2 (germline): SGHTA, FQGNSA. The CDR3 nucleotides are TGTGCCAGCAGCTTAAGAGAGGGTGGGTACTACGAGCAGTACTTC. Its translation: CASSLREGGYYEQYF.

The genes are TRBV11-2 and TRBJ1-5; the D is unclear. This CDR3 is 13 amino acids long. From germline, CDR1 is SGHAT and CDR2 FQNNGV. The V end was cut by 0 bases, the J end by 5 bases, with 5 bases between. This CDR3 reads CASSLDRDQPQHF. In DNA form, the CDR3 reads TGTGCCAGCAGCTTAGACCGGGATCAGCCCCAGCATTTT.

This chain uses TRBV7-9 with TRBJ1-4; D perhaps matches TRBD1 (6 bases). This CDR3 has 14 amino acids. CDR1 is SEHNR and CDR2 is FQNEAQ in the germline V gene (reference sequence). V gave up 5 bases and J gave up 3 bases, with 10 bases separating them. The CDR3 region has the DNA TGTGCCAGCAGCAATGGACAGCCTAATGAAAAACTGTTTTTT. Its translation: CASSNGQPNEKLFF.

J is TRBJ1-2 and V is TRBV20-1, with D maybe TRBD1 (5 bases). CDR1 and CDR2 from the germline V gene are DFQATT and SNEGSKA (reference sequence). Trimming removed 3 bases at V and 7 bases at J, with 15 bases between. The CDR3 spans 13 residues. The CDR3 spells CSASSPSGGGYTF. CDR3 sequence (DNA): TGCAGTGCTAGTTCCCCATCGGGGGGTGGCTACACCTTC.

V is TRBV7-2 and J is TRBJ2-7, with D possibly matching TRBD2 (6 bases). The CDR3 contains 13 residues. The V end was cut by 9 bases, the J end by 2 bases, with 14 bases between. Germline V gene data show CDR1 as SGHTA and CDR2 as FQGNSA. Here the CDR3 reads CASGRSDTYEQYF. The CDR3, as DNA: TGTGCCAGTGGGAGGTCCGACACCTACGAGCAGTACTTC.

The J gene is TRBJ2-7, the V gene TRBV7-8; TRBD1 aligns across 7 bases. Germline-derived CDR1 and CDR2 are SGHVS and FQNEAQ. Trimming took 0 bases from V and 7 from J; bases not matched to a gene: 3. The CDR3 extends over 13 amino acids. CDR3 protein: CASSLARQGEQYF. CDR3 in DNA: TGTGCCAGCAGCTTAGCCCGACAGGGAGAGCAGTACTTC.

The chain recombines TRBV13 with TRBJ1-1; a possible D gene is TRBD1 (5 bases). The CDR3 runs 13 residues. Germline assignment: CDR1 PRHDT and CDR2 FYEKMQ (reference sequence). The V end was cut by 5 bases, the J end by 7 bases, with 14 bases between. The CDR3 reads CASSLGTGLEAFF. Here the CDR3 DNA reads TGTGCCAGCAGCCTGGGGACTGGACTTGAAGCTTTCTTT. The variable domain in full, completed from reference TRBV13 and TRBJ1-1, reads AAGVIQSPRHLIKEKRETATLKCYPIPRHDTVYWYQQGPGQDPQFLISFYEKMQSDKGSIPDRFSAQQFSDYHSELNMSSLELGDSALYFCASSLGTGLEAFFGQGTRLTVV.

V and J are TRBV12-3 or TRBV12-4 and TRBJ2-5; TRBD2 matches at 8 bases. CDR3 length: 13 amino acids. The V gene end was trimmed by 8 bases and the J gene end by 5 bases; junction bases not matched to a gene: 7. Here the CDR3 reads CASGRQRGETQYF. DNA for the CDR3: TGTGCCAGCGGAAGGCAGCGGGGGGAGACCCAGTACTTC.

The chain carries TRBV15 and TRBJ2-5; TRBD1 is a possible D gene (5 bases). The V end lost 3 bases, the J end lost 5 bases, and 13 bases lay between the germline ends. CDR1 is LNHNV, CDR2 YYDKDF, per germline (reference sequence). CDR3 length: 14 amino acids. The CDR3 protein is CATSRGQLGETQYF. The CDR3 DNA follows: TGTGCCACCAGCAGGGGGCAGTTAGGGGAGACCCAGTACTTC.

The rearrangement links TRBV7-8 to TRBJ1-1, with 8 bases identical to TRBD1. This CDR3 has 18 amino acids. The junction had 13 bases not matched to a gene; V was cut back by 4 bases and J by 0 bases. Looked up from germline, CDR1 is SGHVS and CDR2 is FQNEAQ. In DNA form, the CDR3 reads TGTGCCAGCAGCTCCAGCCTTACACAGGGGGGTGTGAACACTGAAGCTTTCTTT. Translated, it gives CASSSSLTQGGVNTEAFF.

The chain joins TRBV19 to TRBJ1-5; no definite D call. Germline assignment: CDR1 LNHDA and CDR2 SQIVND (reference sequence). The CDR3 runs to 13 residues. V was clipped by 3 bases and J by 14 bases, with 17 bases between them. The CDR3 DNA sequence: TGTGCCAGTAGTATTGGGCCCCTGGTCCCCAAGCATTTT. Residues: CASSIGPLVPKHF.

The gene calls are TRBV6-5 and TRBJ2-5; perhaps TRBD1 as D (5 bases). CDR3 length equals 13 residues. V dropped 6 bases and J dropped 7 bases, with 15 bases sitting between them. Per germline, CDR1 MNHEY and CDR2 SVGAGI. The CDR3 DNA reads TGTGCCAGCAGCGATCAGGGCCCAGGGACCCAGTACTTC. Translation: CASSDQGPGTQYF.

The V gene is TRBV2, the J gene TRBJ2-7; D is unclear. V dropped 4 bases and J dropped 0 bases, with 7 bases sitting between them. Germline CDR1 is SNHLY and CDR2 is FYNNEI. The CDR3 loop spans 13 amino acids. The DNA of the CDR3 is TGTGCCAGCAGTGGGGATTTCTCCTACGAGCAGTACTTC. Amino acids: CASSGDFSYEQYF.

The chain recombines TRBV11-2 with TRBJ2-3; no clear D gene. This CDR3 has 12 residues. Germline CDR1 is SGHAT and CDR2 is FQNNGV. Between the trimmed V and J ends, which lost 1 base and 8 bases, there was a span of 7 bases. As DNA, the CDR3 is TGTGCCAGCAGCTTAGTGACTGGTACGCAGTATTTT. Its translation is CASSLVTGTQYF.

This chain's CDR3 is CASSLVAIVNGQYF. In nucleotides, the CDR3 is TGTGCCAGCAGCTTAGTGGCCATTGTAAATGGGCAGTACTTC. This rearrangement joins TRBV7-2 to TRBJ2-7; D gene uncertain. Per the germline V gene, CDR1 is SGHTA and CDR2 is FQGNSA. V lost 1 base to trimming and J lost 9 bases, with 16 bases between them. This CDR3 comprises 14 residues.

V usage is TRBV3-1 (or the pseudogene TRBV3-2) and J usage is TRBJ1-2, with 11 bases matching TRBD1. The CDR3 runs 17 residues. V lost 6 bases and J lost 0; bases outside the gene matches: 9. Germline CDR1 and CDR2: LGHDT and YNNKEL (reference sequence). DNA for the CDR3: TGTGCCAGCAGATCCGGGACAGGGGGTTTAGCTAACTATGGCTACACCTTC. Translated, it gives CASRSGTGGLANYGYTF.

The rearrangement joins TRBV3-1 (or the pseudogene TRBV3-2) to TRBJ1-5; D unresolved. CDR3 length: 13 amino acids. V was cut by 4 bases and J by 9 bases, with 13 bases left in between. Germline V gene sequence: CDR1 LGHDT, CDR2 YNNKEL (reference sequence). CDR3 region: CASSPDYLGPQHF. Written as DNA, the CDR3 is TGTGCCAGCAGCCCCGACTATCTAGGGCCCCAGCATTTT.

The gene calls are TRBV19 and TRBJ1-2, with a tentative D call TRBD1 (5 bases). This CDR3 is built from 13 residues. V lost 9 bases and J 4 bases, leaving 15 bases between the germline ends. Per germline, CDR1 LNHDA and CDR2 SQIVND (reference sequence). The CDR3 sequence: CASKGLTAYGYTF. In DNA, the CDR3 is TGTGCCAGCAAGGGGTTGACAGCCTATGGCTACACCTTC.

This chain links TRBV6-2 or TRBV6-3 with TRBJ2-1; 9 positions agree with TRBD1. CDR1 MNHEY and CDR2 SVGEGT come from the germline V gene. This CDR3 has 15 amino acids. J gave up 6 bases and V 6 bases, and 9 bases lay outside the gene matches. CDR3 DNA: TGTGCCAGCAGCCCGCGCGGGACAGGGTCCAATGAGCAGTTCTTC. Protein: CASSPRGTGSNEQFF.

CDR3 loop: CASSPGQTHPNYGYTF. The CDR3 DNA is TGCGCCAGTTCGCCGGGACAGACACATCCTAACTATGGCTACACCTTC. The genes are TRBV5-1 and TRBJ1-2; 7 bases agree with TRBD1. This CDR3 contains 16 residues. CDR1 SGHRS and CDR2 YFSETQ come from the germline V gene. The junction had 13 bases not matched to a gene; V was cut back by 8 bases and J by 0 bases.